The 32 T cell receptor beta chains below come from one sample, sequenced in a study of blood T cells in healthy people across ages. Next came a second PCR, run for about 7 to 12 cycles, which used a sample-barcoded 5' primer along with a J-beta primer mix. In TCRdb, the 5' RACE reads were re-called with MiXCR into one record per CDR3 protein. This sample has approximately 800,000 distinct CDR3 sequences, with about 59% found just once. The sample was blood. All receptors derive from a man aged 30-40 years in good health.

This clonotype has more than one count but fewer than ten. The CDR3 DNA reads as TGTGCCTGGAGTTTCGGGTCCACAGATACGCAGTATTTT. Amino acids: CAWSFGSTDTQYF. V and J are TRBV30 and TRBJ2-3; D call uncertain. This CDR3 comprises 13 residues. Per germline, CDR1 GTSNPN and CDR2 SVGIG (reference sequence). V lost 2 bases to trimming and J lost 2 bases, with 8 bases between them.

The chain couples TRBV15 to TRBJ2-3; 9 nucleotides line up with TRBD2. Germline loops: CDR1 LNHNV, CDR2 YYDKDF (reference sequence). After removal of 2 bases from V and 0 bases from J, the junction contained 9 bases not matched to a gene. CDR3 length: 18 amino acids. In DNA, the CDR3 is TGTGCCACCAGCAGATCCCAGTCGGCGGGGGGGAGCACAGATACGCAGTATTTT. As protein: CATSRSQSAGGSTDTQYF.

This chain uses TRBV7-6 with TRBJ2-1; 10 nucleotides align to TRBD2. The V segment lost 6 bases and the J segment 2 bases; nucleotides outside the gene matches: 4. Germline CDR1 and CDR2: SGHVS and FNYEAQ. This CDR3 has 15 amino acids. The CDR3 protein is CASRGSGGAYNEQFF. The DNA of the CDR3 is TGTGCCAGCAGAGGCAGCGGGGGGGCCTACAATGAGCAGTTCTTC.

The genes are TRBV3-1 and TRBJ2-4, with D maybe TRBD1 (5 bases). The DNA end is more similar to TRBJ2-7, so the J call may be wrong. The germline V gene has CDR1 LGHDT and CDR2 YNNKEL (reference sequence). This CDR3 has 14 amino acids. CDR3 loop: CASSRHSTGYEQYF. Here the CDR3 DNA reads TGTGCCAGCAGCCGACACAGCACAGGCTACGAGCAGTACTTC.

This clonotype was picked up a small number of times. The CDR3 nucleotides are TGTGCCATCAGTGAGGGCAGGGAGGTGGATACGCAGTATTTT. This gives the protein CAISEGREVDTQYF. This chain uses TRBV10-3 with TRBJ2-3; D perhaps matches TRBD2 (6 bases). Germline lookup yields CDR1 ENHRY and CDR2 SYGVKD. V was shortened by 2 bases and J by 6 bases, with 12 bases between the two germline ends. The CDR3 totals 14 residues.

This clonotype was found many times. The V call is TRBV29-1, the J call TRBJ2-1, with 7 bases matching TRBD1. The germline gives CDR1 SQVTM, CDR2 ANQGSEA. Germline trimming cut 3 bases from V and 12 bases from J; bases unmatched to any gene: 5. The CDR3 consists of 11 residues. The DNA for the CDR3 is TGCAGCGTTGATACGGGACAGCGGCAGTTCTTC. Protein: CSVDTGQRQFF.

The chain employs TRBV11-2 and TRBJ1-6; D is ambiguous. The CDR3 has 12 residues. Germline V lookup: CDR1 SGHAT, CDR2 FQNNGV. The V and J ends lost 8 bases and 10 bases respectively, with 12 bases between them. This CDR3 reads CASGYLYSPLHF. For the CDR3, the DNA is TGTGCCAGCGGTTATCTTTACTCACCCCTCCACTTT.

The chain is built from TRBV6-1 and TRBJ2-5; TRBD1 might be the D (5 bases). The DNA end is a closer match to TRBJ2-7, so the J assignment may be wrong. CDR1 is MNHNS, CDR2 SASEGT, per germline. The CDR3 length is 15 residues. The chain's CDR3 is CASSATYRQSGEQYF. In DNA form, the CDR3 reads TGTGCCAGCAGTGCGACTTACAGGCAATCGGGCGAGCAGTACTTC.

The sample holds one count of this clonotype. V is TRBV29-1 and J is TRBJ1-1; D is ambiguous. V lost 8 bases to trimming and J lost 4 bases, with 14 bases between them. This CDR3 is 12 amino acids long. From germline, CDR1 is SQVTM and CDR2 ANQGSEA. The CDR3 sequence is CSLRGPSTEAFF. CDR3 DNA sequence: TGCAGCCTCCGAGGGCCTTCCACTGAAGCTTTCTTT.

In the case of this clonotype: Being one base from a much bigger clone, this may be a read error. This sequence joins TRBV7-8 and TRBJ2-1, with D perhaps matching TRBD1 or TRBD2 (5 bases each). The CDR3 covers 17 residues. Germline V gene lookup returns CDR1 SGHVS and CDR2 FQNEAQ. The CDR3: CTSSPVEGRPSYNEQFF. The CDR3 DNA reads as TGTACCAGCAGCCCCGTCGAGGGGCGGCCCTCCTACAATGAGCAGTTCTTC.

This clonotype was seen a few times. The V and J genes are TRBV6-2 or TRBV6-3 and TRBJ2-7, with D possibly being TRBD2 (5 bases). V lost 2 bases to trimming and J lost 3 bases, with 14 bases between them. The CDR3 sequence is 15 residues long. Germline V gene lookup returns CDR1 MNHEY and CDR2 SVGEGT. CDR3 loop: CASSYVSRGNYEQYF. The CDR3, as DNA: TGTGCCAGCAGTTACGTTTCTAGAGGGAACTACGAGCAGTACTTC.

This chain joins TRBV10-3 and TRBJ1-6; 12 bases are shared with TRBD1. The CDR3 consists of 16 residues. V dropped 6 bases and J dropped 8; count of bases not matched to a gene: 8. Looked up from germline, CDR1 is ENHRY and CDR2 is SYGVKD. CDR3 nucleotides: TGTGCCATCAGGGGGACAGGGGGCAGCGTGGATTCACCCCTCCACTTT. Translating gives CAIRGTGGSVDSPLHF.

This clonotype occurred a few times. For the CDR3, the DNA is TGTGCCAGCAGCTCGCACCTCTCTGGGGCCAACGTCCTGACTTTC. This gives the protein CASSSHLSGANVLTF. This chain connects TRBV14 to TRBJ2-6, with no clear D. The CDR3 has 15 residues. Germline CDR1 reads SGHDN; CDR2 reads FVKESK. Trimming left V 5 bases short and J 0 bases short, with 8 bases between.

The J gene is TRBJ2-7, the V gene TRBV7-7; 11 nucleotides match TRBD2. Germline V CDR1 and CDR2: SSHAT, FNYEAQ (reference sequence). Trimming removed 1 base from V and 6 bases from J; junction bases left unmatched: 5. The CDR3 spans 15 residues. The CDR3 reads CASSLGVAGGSEQYF. DNA for the CDR3: TGTGCCAGCAGCTTAGGAGTAGCGGGGGGGAGCGAGCAGTACTTC.

This clonotype was seen a few times. V gene TRBV29-1 combines with J gene TRBJ2-5; TRBD2 is a possible D gene (6 bases). The last part of the DNA fits TRBJ2-7 better; the J call may be wrong. The germline CDR1 and CDR2 sequences are SQVTM and ANQGSEA. The CDR3 spans 15 residues. CDR3 loop: CSVDYGAPGEYEQYF. The CDR3 nucleotides are TGCAGCGTTGATTACGGCGCGCCGGGAGAGTACGAGCAGTACTTC.

The rearrangement uses TRBV4-2 and TRBJ1-5, with 7 bases identical to TRBD1. CDR1 and CDR2 from the germline V gene are LGHNA and YNFKEQ. The CDR3 is 15 residues long. J was trimmed by 7 bases and V by 0 bases; bases with no gene match: 6. The CDR3 DNA reads TGTGCCAGCAGCCAAGAAACAGGGGTGGAGCAGCCCCAGCATTTT. This encodes CASSQETGVEQPQHF.

This clonotype was seen more than once but under ten times. This chain joins TRBV7-3 and TRBJ1-1; 9 nucleotides line up with TRBD1. The V gene's germline CDR1 is SGHTA and CDR2 FQGTGA. The CDR3 totals 17 residues. With 5 bases clipped from V and 0 bases from J, the junction kept 10 bases outside the gene matches. Here the CDR3 DNA reads TGTGCCAGCAGCCCAGTCCCGGGACAGGGAATGAACACTGAAGCTTTCTTT. Residues: CASSPVPGQGMNTEAFF.

This CDR3 reads CSARRGADVQETQYF. Here the CDR3 DNA reads TGCAGTGCTAGACGGGGGGCCGATGTTCAAGAGACCCAGTACTTC. This chain uses TRBV20-1 with TRBJ2-5, with D possibly TRBD2 on 7 matching bases. The CDR3 sequence is 15 residues long. Trimming pared 2 bases from V and 2 bases from J, leaving 15 bases between. The germline gives CDR1 DFQATT, CDR2 SNEGSKA (reference sequence).

The V gene is TRBV7-3, the J gene TRBJ1-1; TRBD1 matches at 8 bases. CDR3 size: 14 residues. Germline-derived CDR1 and CDR2 are SGHTA and FQGTGA. The trim removed 5 bases at V and 6 bases at J, leaving 8 bases unmatched. In DNA, the CDR3 is TGTGCCAGCAGCGTCGACAGGGGCCGGGCTGAAGCTTTCTTT. The encoded protein is CASSVDRGRAEAFF.

V and J are TRBV28 and TRBJ2-7; TRBD2 matches at 13 bases. The assigned J gene may be wrong: the sequence end matches TRBJ2-5 better. Germline V gene data show CDR1 as MDHEN and CDR2 as SYDVKM. The CDR3 consists of 14 residues. As DNA, the CDR3 is TGTGCCAGCAACCTGGGACTAGCGGGGGAGACCCAGTACTTC. It specifies CASNLGLAGETQYF.

This chain joins TRBV20-1 and TRBJ2-3; either TRBD1 or TRBD2 may fit D (5 bases each). Germline lookup yields CDR1 DFQATT and CDR2 SNEGSKA (reference sequence). Trimming left V 6 bases short and J 0 bases short, with 13 bases between. The CDR3 loop spans 14 amino acids. In DNA, the CDR3 is TGCAGTGCACGGGACGTCTCTAGCACAGATACGCAGTATTTT. This sequence encodes CSARDVSSTDTQYF.

The chain has TRBV12-3 or TRBV12-4 and TRBJ2-1, with 8 bases that match TRBD1. V trimming: 6 bases; J trimming: 5 bases; junction bases outside the gene matches: 6. The CDR3 extends over 14 amino acids. CDR3 residues: CASSQDRDHNEQFF. The CDR3 nucleotides read TGTGCCAGCAGCCAGGACAGGGACCACAATGAGCAGTTCTTC.

This clonotype was counted only a few times. The chain recombines TRBV7-2 with TRBJ1-5; D is uncertain. Deletions cut 1 base from V and 8 bases from J, with 15 bases between. This CDR3 region has 15 residues. In germline, CDR1 is SGHTA, CDR2 FQGNSA. The CDR3 bases are TGTGCCAGCAGCTTAGATGGTTCCCGAGGAAAGCCCCAGCATTTT. This sequence encodes CASSLDGSRGKPQHF. Complete variable domain (other parts from reference TRBV7-2 and TRBJ1-5): GAGVSQSPSNKVTEKGKDVELRCDPISGHTALYWYRQSLGQGLEFLIYFQGNSAPDKSGLPSDRFSAERTGGSVSTLTIQRTQQEDSAVYLCASSLDGSRGKPQHFGDGTRLSIL.

This clonotype came up a few times. In DNA form, the CDR3 reads TGTGCCAGCAGTTTTCCTGGGCAGGACTACGAGCAGTACTTC. Translation gives CASSFPGQDYEQYF. The V call is TRBV12-3 or TRBV12-4, the J call TRBJ2-7; D remains unclear. V lost 3 bases and J 3 bases, leaving 12 bases between the germline ends. The CDR3 length is 14 residues.

This clonotype was found a few times. V and J are TRBV30 and TRBJ2-3; 13 nucleotides line up with TRBD2. Per germline, CDR1 GTSNPN and CDR2 SVGIG (reference sequence). This CDR3 spans 14 amino acids. V lost 5 bases, J lost 4 bases, and 3 bases stayed unmatched. This chain's CDR3 is CAWDGTSGADTQYF. As DNA, the CDR3 is TGTGCCTGGGATGGGACTAGCGGGGCAGATACGCAGTATTTT.

This chain connects TRBV4-1 to TRBJ2-3; D is possibly TRBD2 (6 bases). This CDR3 spans 16 amino acids. Germline CDR1 and CDR2: MGHRA and YSYEKL. V lost 0 bases and J lost 6, with 16 bases in between. As DNA, the CDR3 is TGCGCCAGCAGCCAAGAATCGGAGGGACGGGGGGATACGCAGTATTTT. Amino acids: CASSQESEGRGDTQYF.

The V and J genes are TRBV7-2 and TRBJ2-2; D not resolved. The V gene lost 1 base and the J gene lost 4 bases, with 10 bases spanning the gap. Germline V gene lookup returns CDR1 SGHTA and CDR2 FQGNSA. This CDR3 spans 15 amino acids. The CDR3 here is CASSLGGSFTGELFF. CDR3 nucleotide sequence: TGTGCCAGCAGCTTAGGCGGCAGCTTCACCGGGGAGCTGTTTTTT. Drawing the rest from reference TRBV7-2 and TRBJ2-2, the complete variable domain is GAGVSQSPSNKVTEKGKDVELRCDPISGHTALYWYRQSLGQGLEFLIYFQGNSAPDKSGLPSDRFSAERTGGSVSTLTIQRTQQEDSAVYLCASSLGGSFTGELFFGEGSRLTVL.

V and J are TRBV20-1 and TRBJ2-1; tentatively, D is TRBD1 (6 bases). The CDR3 spans 16 residues. V lost 3 bases and J lost 5, with 20 bases in between. Germline lookup yields CDR1 DFQATT and CDR2 SNEGSKA (reference sequence). The CDR3 here is CSARENSGTLNNEQFF. The CDR3 DNA sequence: TGCAGTGCTAGGGAAAATTCCGGGACACTCAACAATGAGCAGTTCTTC.

The CDR3 nucleotides read TGTGCCAGCAGTTACTCGAGAACGGGGGGGCCGTCGGATACGCAGTATTTT. This sequence encodes CASSYSRTGGPSDTQYF. The rearrangement uses TRBV6-5 and TRBJ2-3; 8 nucleotides agree with TRBD2. The junction had 11 bases not matched to a gene; V was cut back by 0 bases and J by 6 bases. This CDR3 is built from 17 residues. Germline V gene sequence: CDR1 MNHEY, CDR2 SVGAGI.

V usage is TRBV29-1 and J usage is TRBJ2-3; D is perhaps TRBD2 (5 bases). CDR3 length equals 15 residues. The germline V and J ends were trimmed by 2 bases and 2 bases, with 14 bases remaining between them. From germline, CDR1 is SQVTM and CDR2 ANQGSEA. CDR3 nucleotides: TGCAGCGTTGAACTTCAAGCGGAGTTCACAGATACGCAGTATTTT. As protein: CSVELQAEFTDTQYF.

The gene calls are TRBV12-3 or TRBV12-4 and TRBJ1-5; a possible D gene is TRBD1 (5 bases). The ends were cut back, 3 bases at V and 4 bases at J, with 13 bases in the middle. CDR3 length: 15 residues. The CDR3 loop reads CASSFRGIGNQPQHF. The DNA of the CDR3 is TGTGCCAGCAGTTTTAGGGGTATAGGTAATCAGCCCCAGCATTTT.

J is TRBJ1-6 and V is TRBV7-2, with D unresolved. Per the germline V gene, CDR1 is SGHTA and CDR2 is FQGNSA. The CDR3 is 17 residues long. Trimming took 1 base from V and 7 from J, leaving 17 bases between them. The CDR3 region has the DNA TGTGCCAGCAGCTTAGGGAGTCTCGGGATTAAAAATTCACCCCTCCACTTT. Translation gives CASSLGSLGIKNSPLHF.